These 11 T cell receptor beta chains originate from one sample sequenced in a study of blood T cells in healthy people across ages. A sample-barcoded 5' primer and a J-beta primer mix were used in a second PCR of roughly 7 to 11 cycles. TCRdb re-derived calls from the 5' RACE reads in MiXCR, one entry per CDR3 protein. Of a few hundred thousand distinct CDR3 sequences in the sample, about 25% were seen once. Sequenced sample: blood. The receptors derive from a woman aged 70 to 79 in good health.

The gene calls are TRBV2 and TRBJ2-3; 10 bases are shared with TRBD2. CDR1 is SNHLY, CDR2 FYNNEI, per germline. V was clipped by 8 bases and J by 4 bases; unmatched bases: 6. The CDR3 length is 14 residues. Written as DNA, the CDR3 is TGTGCCAGCGCTAGCGGGAGAGGGGCAGATACGCAGTATTTT. Its translation: CASASGRGADTQYF.

This rearrangement joins TRBV12-5 to TRBJ2-3; the D is unclear. CDR3 length: 13 residues. Trimming shortened V by 5 bases and J by 4 bases, and 10 bases separated the two germline ends. The germline V gene has CDR1 LGHNT and CDR2 FRNRAP. The CDR3 DNA reads as TGTGCTAGTGGTCCTCCGTGGGCAGATACGCAGTATTTT. This codes for CASGPPWADTQYF.

In this sample, this clonotype turned up many times. In nucleotides, the CDR3 is TGTGCCATCAGTGTTGGTCTAGCGGCCACAGATACGCAGTATTTT. This translates into CAISVGLAATDTQYF. The rearrangement links TRBV10-3 to TRBJ2-3; 7 bases match TRBD2. V lost 4 bases to trimming and J lost 2 bases; unmatched junction nucleotides: 6. The CDR3 runs to 15 residues. CDR1 and CDR2 (germline): ENHRY, SYGVKD.

V gene TRBV18 combines with J gene TRBJ2-3; D may be TRBD2 (5 bases). The CDR3 length is 16 residues. CDR1 is KGHSH, CDR2 LQKENI, per germline. Trimming pared 3 bases from V and 4 bases from J, leaving 17 bases between. The CDR3 is CASSPFVTGGPDTQYF. As DNA, the CDR3 is TGTGCCAGCTCACCTTTCGTGACCGGAGGCCCAGATACGCAGTATTTT. The variable domain in full, completed from reference TRBV18 and TRBJ2-3, reads NAGVMQNPRHLVRRRGQEARLRCSPMKGHSHVYWYRQLPEEGLKFMVYLQKENIIDESGMPKERFSAEFPKEGPSILRIQQVVRGDSAAYFCASSPFVTGGPDTQYFGPGTRLTVL.

The table lists this clonotype with a count of one. A read error is possible here, since a much larger clone lies one base away. The chain combines TRBV20-1 with TRBJ2-6, with 7 bases that match TRBD1. Germline assignment: CDR1 DFQATT and CDR2 SNEGSKA (reference sequence). The CDR3 runs to 15 residues. The CDR3 loop reads CSARADRAGANVPTF. The CDR3 DNA is TGCAGTGCTAGAGCCGACAGGGCCGGGGCCAACGTCCCGACTTTC.

The chain couples TRBV6-6 to TRBJ1-2; D might be TRBD1 (5 bases). Deletions cut 2 bases from V and 5 bases from J, with 9 bases between. Per germline, CDR1 MNHNY and CDR2 SVGAGI (reference sequence). This CDR3 is 13 amino acids long. The DNA for the CDR3 is TGTGCCAGCAGTTACGGGACGGAGTATGGCTACACCTTC. This translates into CASSYGTEYGYTF.

This clonotype was counted between two and nine times. The chain couples TRBV7-8 to TRBJ2-7, with D perhaps TRBD2 (5 bases). The J call may be in error: the DNA end matches TRBJ2-1 better. In germline, CDR1 is SGHVS, CDR2 FQNEAQ. The CDR3 length is 17 residues. The CDR3 DNA sequence: TGTGCCAGCAGCTTACCTATCCGACTAAACCCCAACAATGAGCAGTTCTTC. Protein: CASSLPIRLNPNNEQFF.

The rearrangement uses TRBV20-1 and TRBJ1-2; 8 nucleotides align to TRBD1. The V gene's germline CDR1 is DFQATT and CDR2 SNEGSKA (reference sequence). J gave up 4 bases and V 1 base, and 11 bases lay outside the gene matches. This CDR3 is built from 16 residues. This CDR3 reads CSARVTGQGSFYGYTF. The CDR3 DNA sequence: TGCAGTGCTAGAGTTACTGGACAGGGCTCTTTCTATGGCTACACCTTC.

The V gene is TRBV7-2, the J gene TRBJ2-7; tentatively, D is TRBD1 or TRBD2 (6 bases each). Trimming removed 1 base at V and 2 bases at J, with 12 bases between. CDR3 size: 15 residues. Looked up from germline, CDR1 is SGHTA and CDR2 is FQGNSA. CDR3 in amino acids: CASSLGGAGAYEQYF. The CDR3, as DNA: TGTGCCAGCAGCTTAGGGGGGGCCGGGGCCTACGAGCAGTACTTC.

V is TRBV5-1 and J is TRBJ2-5; TRBD1 aligns across 10 bases. The V gene's germline CDR1 is SGHRS and CDR2 YFSETQ. The junction had 9 bases not matched to a gene; V was cut back by 2 bases and J by 2 bases. This CDR3 region has 17 residues. Here the CDR3 reads CASSFGGQGGRQETQYF. The CDR3 nucleotides are TGCGCCAGCAGCTTCGGAGGACAGGGGGGACGTCAAGAGACCCAGTACTTC. Drawing the rest from reference TRBV5-1 and TRBJ2-5, the complete variable domain is KAGVTQTPRYLIKTRGQQVTLSCSPISGHRSVSWYQQTPGQGLQFLFEYFSETQRNKGNFPGRFSGRQFSNSRSEMNVSTLELGDSALYLCASSFGGQGGRQETQYFGPGTRLLVL.

This clonotype has more than one count but fewer than ten. The genes are TRBV28 and TRBJ2-1; 13 bases agree with TRBD2. The germline CDR1 and CDR2 sequences are MDHEN and SYDVKM. V lost 8 bases to trimming and J lost 4 bases; unmatched junction nucleotides: 8. The CDR3 is 16 amino acids. The CDR3 bases are TGTGCCAGCGGTTCACTAGCGGGAGGGCCTTACAATGAGCAGTTCTTC. This sequence encodes CASGSLAGGPYNEQFF. Using reference TRBV28 and TRBJ2-1 for the parts outside the CDR3, the full variable domain is DVKVTQSSRYLVKRTGEKVFLECVQDMDHENMFWYRQDPGLGLRLIYFSYDVKMKEKGDIPEGYSVSREKKERFSLILESASTNQTSMYLCASGSLAGGPYNEQFFGPGTRLTVL.